This TCR beta chain appears in the sequencing data of a study of cytomegalovirus exposure and HLA in healthy donors. PCR was performed using 60 Vbeta and 13 Jbeta primers. The table came from immunoSEQ multiplex PCR; TCRdb's copy has only in-frame clones and leaves some out. The profile shows 220,000 or so clones, more than 75% of them singletons. From germline, CDR1 is LNHDA and CDR2 SQIVND (reference sequence). With 1 base clipped from V and 2 bases from J, the junction kept 7 bases outside the gene matches. The length of the CDR3 is 17 residues. This chain connects TRBV19 to TRBJ2-7, with 11 bases that match TRBD2. The sequence came from a male donor in good health and CMV-seronegative. Sequences were obtained from PBMCs. The CDR3 loop reads CASSIAPGLAGAYEQYF. The CDR3 bases are TGTGCCAGTAGTATAGCCCCAGGACTAGCGGGTGCCTACGAGCAGTACTTC.